Following are 18 T cell receptor beta chains from one sample sequenced in a study of T cells after yellow fever vaccination. TCRdb called the 5' RACE reads again in MiXCR, with one record for every CDR3 protein. The sample gives some 97,000 distinct CDR3 sequences, about 6% of which show up once; just over 40% is in the top ten. The input for sequencing was CD8+ T cells sorted from PBMCs, taken 10 days after the yellow fever booster vaccination. Source of these receptors: a man aged 18 to 30 who received the YFV17D yellow fever vaccine.

A few counts support this clonotype. This chain links TRBV7-9 with TRBJ2-5; D tentatively fits TRBD1 or TRBD2 (5 bases each). The CDR3 contains 15 residues. The germline V gene encodes CDR1 SEHNR and CDR2 FQNEAQ (reference sequence). Trimming removed 11 bases from V and 0 bases from J, with 19 bases in between. CDR3 residues: CAGWPTGPYQETQYF. The DNA of the CDR3 is TGTGCCGGCTGGCCTACGGGGCCGTACCAAGAGACCCAGTACTTC.

The CDR3 DNA sequence: TGCGCCAGCAGCCTAATGACCGAACAGTTCTCTGGAAACACCATATATTTT. This codes for CASSLMTEQFSGNTIYF. The chain carries TRBV4-1 and TRBJ1-3; D is unresolved. The V gene's germline CDR1 is MGHRA and CDR2 YSYEKL. The V gene lost 4 bases and the J gene lost 0 bases, with 16 bases spanning the gap. The CDR3 is made up of 17 amino acids.

V usage is TRBV19 and J usage is TRBJ2-3, with D tentatively TRBD2 (6 bases). The germline V and J ends were trimmed by 3 bases and 5 bases, with 6 bases remaining between them. The V gene's germline CDR1 is LNHDA and CDR2 SQIVND (reference sequence). This CDR3 comprises 12 residues. The CDR3 loop reads CASSMGGDTQYF. CDR3 in DNA: TGTGCCAGTAGTATGGGAGGAGATACGCAGTATTTT.

This clonotype was detected only a few times. This chain links TRBV7-8 with TRBJ2-1, with TRBD1 identical over 7 bases. J lost 14 bases, V lost 3 bases, and 4 bases had no gene match. The CDR3 is 11 residues long. Looked up from germline, CDR1 is SGHVS and CDR2 is FQNEAQ. CDR3 nucleotide sequence: TGTGCCAGCAGCTTTCGGGACAGTAAGTTCTTC. Amino acid sequence: CASSFRDSKFF.

There are a few counts of this clonotype. The chain couples TRBV7-9 to TRBJ2-7, with a tentative D call TRBD2 (5 bases). This CDR3 has 14 residues. V was cut by 2 bases and J by 7 bases, with 15 bases left in between. Germline V gene data show CDR1 as SEHNR and CDR2 as FQNEAQ (reference sequence). The CDR3 sequence: CASSLLPSRDEQYF. For the CDR3, the DNA is TGTGCCAGCAGCTTATTACCGTCCCGGGATGAGCAGTACTTC.

V and J are TRBV12-3 or TRBV12-4 and TRBJ2-5, with D unresolved. V lost 4 bases and J lost 2, with 8 bases in between. The CDR3 totals 13 residues. The CDR3 region is CASSWAAQETQYF. CDR3 DNA sequence: TGTGCCAGCAGTTGGGCAGCTCAAGAGACCCAGTACTTC.

The chain carries TRBV7-2 and TRBJ2-1, with 7 positions matching TRBD2. The CDR3 has 15 amino acids. CDR1 and CDR2 from the germline V gene are SGHTA and FQGNSA. V lost 6 bases and J lost 4; bases outside the gene matches: 9. The CDR3 sequence: CASSPTSDPYNEQFF. The CDR3 region has the DNA TGTGCCAGCAGTCCTACTAGCGACCCTTACAATGAGCAGTTCTTC.

The chain carries TRBV30 and TRBJ2-7; no firm D call. The V end lost 7 bases, the J end lost 2 bases, and 9 bases lay between the germline ends. This CDR3 is 11 amino acids long. Germline V gene data show CDR1 as GTSNPN and CDR2 as SVGIG (reference sequence). The CDR3 DNA follows: TGTGCCTACAGAGAAGCCTACGAGCAGTACTTC. Protein sequence: CAYREAYEQYF. Using reference TRBV30 and TRBJ2-7 for the parts outside the CDR3, the full variable domain is SQTIHQWPATLVQPVGSPLSLECTVEGTSNPNLYWYRQAAGRGLQLLFYSVGIGQISSEVPQNLSASRPQDRQFILSSKKLLLSDSGFYLCAYREAYEQYFGPGTRLTVT.

This clonotype has at least ten counts. CDR3 DNA: TGCAGTGCTATCGGGGAGAGCTCCTACAATGAGCAGTTCTTC. Protein sequence: CSAIGESSYNEQFF. The gene calls are TRBV20-1 and TRBJ2-1, with a weak D call TRBD2 (5 bases). This CDR3 contains 14 residues. Germline lookup yields CDR1 DFQATT and CDR2 SNEGSKA (reference sequence). Trimming shortened V by 4 bases and J by 0 bases, and 10 bases separated the two germline ends.

This clonotype occurred many times. The CDR3 DNA reads as TGCAGCGTTGAAGATGGGGTAAGGGGTCGCCCTCTCGAGCAGTACTTC. It yields the protein CSVEDGVRGRPLEQYF. The chain joins TRBV29-1 to TRBJ2-7, with D possibly TRBD1 on 5 matching bases. The CDR3 covers 16 residues. V shed 0 bases and J shed 6 bases, with 21 bases lying between them. Germline loops: CDR1 SQVTM, CDR2 ANQGSEA.

This clonotype was observed at least ten times. The chain joins TRBV7-9 to TRBJ1-1; TRBD1 matches at 9 bases. CDR1 SEHNR and CDR2 FQNEAQ come from the germline V gene (reference sequence). The CDR3 runs 15 residues. The trim removed 5 bases at V and 5 bases at J, leaving 9 bases unmatched. The CDR3 sequence is CASSPVRDRATEAFF. CDR3 coding DNA: TGTGCCAGCAGCCCCGTACGGGACAGGGCAACTGAAGCTTTCTTT.

This clonotype was observed a handful of times. The V gene is TRBV6-2 or TRBV6-3, the J gene TRBJ2-1, with TRBD2 as a possible D gene (6 bases). The CDR3 is made up of 15 amino acids. CDR1 is MNHEY, CDR2 SVGEGT, per germline. Between the trimmed V and J ends, which lost 2 bases and 7 bases, there was a span of 15 bases. The CDR3 DNA is TGTGCCAGCAGTTACAGTGGCGGAGGGCTAAATGAGCAGTTCTTC. This gives the protein CASSYSGGGLNEQFF.

This clonotype was observed at least ten times. The genes are TRBV5-1 and TRBJ2-2; tentatively, D is TRBD1 or TRBD2 (5 bases each). The length of the CDR3 is 14 residues. V was pared by 6 bases and J by 4 bases, with 13 bases between. The germline V gene has CDR1 SGHRS and CDR2 YFSETQ. The DNA for the CDR3 is TGCGCCAGCACTGGGACGGCCACCACCGGGGAGCTGTTTTTT. Amino acid sequence: CASTGTATTGELFF.

The rearrangement links TRBV27 to TRBJ2-7; no definite D call. Germline values: CDR1 MNHEY, CDR2 SMNVEV (reference sequence). The CDR3 consists of 11 residues. For the CDR3, the DNA is TGTGTCACTTGGAGCTCCTACGAGCAGTACGTC. Amino acid sequence: CVTWSSYEQYV.

The chain recombines TRBV10-2 with TRBJ2-1; no firm D call. The germline V gene has CDR1 WSHSY and CDR2 SAAADI. V lost 3 bases and J 10 bases, leaving 16 bases between the germline ends. There are 14 residues in the CDR3. The CDR3 bases are TGCGCCAGCAGTGAATGGCGGATAGGTGGAGAGCAGTTCTTC. Its protein product is CASSEWRIGGEQFF.

This clonotype occurred a few times. This chain links TRBV29-1 with TRBJ2-7, with D possibly called TRBD1 or TRBD2 (5 bases each). The V end was cut by 3 bases, the J end by 2 bases, with 11 bases between. This CDR3 spans 13 amino acids. CDR1 and CDR2 from the germline V gene are SQVTM and ANQGSEA. The CDR3 loop is CSVDGDGAYEQYF. The CDR3 nucleotides are TGCAGCGTTGATGGGGACGGAGCCTACGAGCAGTACTTC.

The V call is TRBV7-9, the J call TRBJ1-2, with D perhaps TRBD1 (6 bases). The V and J ends lost 1 base and 7 bases respectively, with 19 bases between them. Germline CDR1 and CDR2: SEHNR and FQNEAQ (reference sequence). The CDR3 is 16 residues long. CDR3 region: CASSLGEGGPRFGYTF. The CDR3 region has the DNA TGTGCCAGCAGCTTAGGGGAGGGGGGGCCGAGATTTGGCTACACCTTC.

The DNA for the CDR3 is TGTGCCAGCAGTTATAGCGGGGGGGCCTCAGATACGCAGTATTTT. Its protein product is CASSYSGGASDTQYF. The chain links TRBV11-2 to TRBJ2-3; 11 bases map to TRBD2. The trim removed 6 bases at V and 4 bases at J, leaving 6 bases unmatched. This CDR3 is 15 amino acids long. Germline V CDR1 and CDR2: SGHAT, FQNNGV.